This T cell receptor (beta chain) stems from a study of shared T cell receptors in the human thymus. Only in-frame clones appear in the TCRdb table, and some are missing; sequencing was by immunoSEQ multiplex PCR. This table holds 650,000 to 950,000 clones, over 75% found once. From germline, CDR1 is SGHNT and CDR2 YYREEE (reference sequence). The CDR3 spans 15 residues. V was pared by 2 bases and J by 6 bases, with 14 bases between. The same data also went into a second study, on human thymus T cells.

Sequencing used thymocytes. The chain recombines TRBV5-4 with TRBJ1-4, with D possibly being TRBD1 (5 bases). The clonotype was recovered from a girl under three years old with a congenital heart defect. This chain's CDR3 is CASSFPGTGDEKLFF. In DNA form, the CDR3 reads TGTGCCAGCAGCTTTCCAGGGACGGGGGATGAAAAACTGTTTTTT.